These 22 T cell receptor beta chains came from one sample sequenced in a study of CD8+CD57+ T cells in acquired aplastic anemia (dated by TCRdb to the late 2010s). The sequencing machine was an Illumina HiSeq 2000. Profiling of TCR beta VDJ combinations and CDR3 sequences used genomic DNA as the template. TCRdb itself trimmed the public reads at Q25 with fastp, ran MiXCR and retained productive beta chains. Rows are unified per CDR3 protein, each entry keeping the most common DNA and genes. The sample profile shows roughly 300,000 distinct CDR3 sequences; approximately 57% of them were found once. The biggest ten clones account for 6.5% to 10% of the sample. Material for sequencing was sorted CD4+, CD8+, or CD8+CD57+ T cells (not recorded which) from PBMCs. The receptors come from a human donor with severe aplastic anemia or a healthy control (not recorded which).

V and J are TRBV6-2 or TRBV6-3 and TRBJ2-7; D gene ambiguous. This CDR3 has 11 residues. CDR1 and CDR2 from the germline V gene are MNHEY and SVGEGT. Trimming left V 5 bases short and J 5 bases short, with 7 bases between. The DNA for the CDR3 is TGTGCCAGCAGTGACCACCACGAGCAGTACTTC. Protein: CASSDHHEQYF.

The gene calls are TRBV6-5 and TRBJ2-6, with 7 bases that match TRBD1. V shed 0 bases, J shed 2 bases, and the junction held 4 bases outside the gene matches. The CDR3 has 17 amino acids. The germline gives CDR1 MNHEY, CDR2 SVGAGI. CDR3 in DNA: TGTGCCAGCAGTTACTCGGCGACAGGGACTGGGGCCAACGTCCTGACTTTC. It codes for CASSYSATGTGANVLTF.

V usage is TRBV7-9 and J usage is TRBJ1-1; no clear D. Trimming took off 7 bases at V and 8 bases at J, with 11 bases between the two ends. The germline V gene has CDR1 SEHNR and CDR2 FQNEAQ (reference sequence). There are 11 residues in the CDR3. The CDR3 region is CASTRRPEAFF. CDR3 coding DNA: TGTGCCAGCACCAGGAGGCCAGAAGCTTTCTTT.

The chain links TRBV29-1 to TRBJ2-7; 7 nucleotides match TRBD1. The germline V gene has CDR1 SQVTM and CDR2 ANQGSEA. This CDR3 is built from 12 residues. V lost 6 bases, J lost 4 bases, and 6 bases stayed unmatched. CDR3 residues: CSVDPGQYEQYF. For the CDR3, the DNA is TGCAGCGTCGACCCGGGACAGTACGAGCAGTACTTC.

This chain joins TRBV5-6 and TRBJ1-4; 8 bases map to TRBD1. J gave up 2 bases and V 4 bases, and 4 bases lay outside the gene matches. The CDR3 is 15 residues long. Germline lookup yields CDR1 SGHDT and CDR2 YYEEEE. DNA for the CDR3: TGTGCCAGCAGCGGAGGGACAGGTACTAATGAAAAACTGTTTTTT. Translation gives CASSGGTGTNEKLFF.

This clonotype was observed many times. This chain uses TRBV7-2 with TRBJ1-6; D is uncertain. The V and J ends lost 7 bases and 0 bases respectively, with 10 bases between them. The CDR3 sequence is 15 residues long. Germline CDR1 SGHTA, CDR2 FQGNSA. The CDR3 sequence is CASNGRNSYNSPLHF. As DNA, the CDR3 is TGTGCCAGCAACGGACGGAACTCCTATAATTCACCCCTCCACTTT.

The V and J genes are TRBV7-2 and TRBJ2-5, with 10 bases lining up with TRBD2. CDR1 and CDR2 (germline): SGHTA, FQGNSA. V lost 1 base, J lost 4 bases, and 6 bases stayed unmatched. CDR3 length: 16 amino acids. The CDR3 DNA sequence: TGTGCCAGCAGCTTAGTTAGCGGGAGGCATTTAGAGACCCAGTACTTC. Translating gives CASSLVSGRHLETQYF. The full variable domain, with the rest looked up from reference TRBV7-2 and TRBJ2-5, is GAGVSQSPSNKVTEKGKDVELRCDPISGHTALYWYRQSLGQGLEFLIYFQGNSAPDKSGLPSDRFSAERTGGSVSTLTIQRTQQEDSAVYLCASSLVSGRHLETQYFGPGTRLLVL.

The rearrangement joins TRBV11-3 to TRBJ2-2, with 9 positions matching TRBD2. Germline V lookup: CDR1 SGHNT, CDR2 YENEEA. This CDR3 has 15 amino acids. V lost 2 bases and J lost 4; bases outside the gene matches: 2. CDR3 residues: CASSLILAGTGELFF. The CDR3 DNA reads TGTGCCAGCAGCTTAATACTAGCGGGCACCGGGGAGCTGTTTTTT.

This clonotype was counted ten times or more. V gene TRBV7-3 combines with J gene TRBJ1-6; D perhaps matches TRBD1 (6 bases). This CDR3 region has 15 residues. V was shortened by 2 bases and J by 6 bases, with 11 bases between the two germline ends. Germline assignment: CDR1 SGHTA and CDR2 FQGTGA. CDR3 nucleotide sequence: TGTGCCAGCAGCTTATCGGGGGGCACTAATTCACCCCTCCACTTT. It translates to CASSLSGGTNSPLHF.

The chain links TRBV20-1 to TRBJ2-2, with TRBD2 as a possible D gene (6 bases). This CDR3 has 13 residues. In germline, CDR1 is DFQATT, CDR2 SNEGSKA (reference sequence). Trimming removed 5 bases at V and 5 bases at J, with 12 bases between. CDR3 DNA: TGCAGTGCTGCCCTGGGACTGACCGGGGAGCTGTTTTTT. Protein: CSAALGLTGELFF.

This clonotype was seen at least ten times. This chain uses TRBV13 with TRBJ2-2; D possibly corresponds to TRBD1 (5 bases). The CDR3 contains 15 residues. Looked up from germline, CDR1 is PRHDT and CDR2 is FYEKMQ (reference sequence). The V and J ends lost 4 bases and 1 base respectively, with 10 bases between them. CDR3 sequence (DNA): TGTGCCAGCAGCTCCACAGACAGGAACACCGGGGAGCTGTTTTTT. Protein product: CASSSTDRNTGELFF.

This sequence joins TRBV7-2 and TRBJ2-7; 9 positions agree with TRBD1. The V gene's germline CDR1 is SGHTA and CDR2 FQGNSA. Trimming at V came to 4 bases and at J to 7 bases, leaving 11 bases not matched to a gene. The length of the CDR3 is 15 residues. CDR3 sequence: CASSSPGQGDWEQYF. The CDR3 region has the DNA TGTGCCAGCAGCTCCCCGGGACAGGGAGATTGGGAGCAGTACTTC.

CDR3 nucleotides: TGCGCCAGCAGCTTGGTAGGATACAATGAGCAGTTCTTC. Amino acids: CASSLVGYNEQFF. The rearrangement uses TRBV5-1 and TRBJ2-1; D call uncertain. The CDR3 runs 13 residues. V was cut by 0 bases and J by 4 bases, with 5 bases left in between. Looked up from germline, CDR1 is SGHRS and CDR2 is YFSETQ.

The chain combines TRBV29-1 with TRBJ2-7; D gene unclear. The CDR3 consists of 13 residues. CDR1 is SQVTM, CDR2 ANQGSEA, per germline. V lost 8 bases, J lost 2 bases, and 16 bases lay in between. The CDR3 coding sequence is TGCAGCTTCCTCTCGACCGAGACCTACGAGCAGTACTTC. It specifies CSFLSTETYEQYF.

The chain uses TRBV5-8 and TRBJ2-5; D may be TRBD1 or TRBD2 (5 bases each). In germline, CDR1 is SGHTS, CDR2 YDEGEE. The CDR3 covers 17 residues. The V end was cut by 0 bases, the J end by 0 bases, with 15 bases between. The CDR3 reads CASSLEGSGRNQETQYF. In DNA form, the CDR3 reads TGTGCCAGCAGCTTGGAAGGGTCGGGACGAAACCAAGAGACCCAGTACTTC.

The chain combines TRBV2 with TRBJ1-2, with D possibly being TRBD1 (6 bases). The CDR3 totals 12 residues. V dropped 11 bases and J dropped 4 bases, with 14 bases sitting between them. The germline CDR1 and CDR2 sequences are SNHLY and FYNNEI. The CDR3 region is CARNRGTYGYTF. CDR3 DNA: TGTGCCCGAAATAGGGGGACCTATGGCTACACCTTC.

This clonotype was counted many times. This sequence joins TRBV20-1 and TRBJ2-7; D remains ambiguous. Per germline, CDR1 DFQATT and CDR2 SNEGSKA (reference sequence). V was cut by 3 bases and J by 2 bases, with 8 bases left in between. This CDR3 is 12 amino acids long. This CDR3 is CSASPMTYEQYF. The CDR3 DNA reads as TGCAGTGCTAGCCCGATGACCTACGAGCAGTACTTC.

The J gene is TRBJ1-6, the V gene TRBV12-3 or TRBV12-4, with D unresolved. The length of the CDR3 is 12 residues. V was trimmed by 8 bases and J by 10 bases, leaving 12 bases between them. The chain's CDR3 is CASLDGGSPLHF. CDR3 coding DNA: TGTGCCAGCCTCGACGGTGGATCACCCCTCCACTTT.

The chain is built from TRBV15 and TRBJ1-6, with D possibly TRBD1 on 5 matching bases. V was trimmed by 0 bases and J by 6 bases, leaving 6 bases between them. The CDR3 runs to 14 residues. Germline loops: CDR1 LNHNV, CDR2 YYDKDF (reference sequence). The CDR3 DNA sequence: TGTGCCACCAGCAGAGATGGGGGTAATTCACCCCTCCACTTT. Its translation: CATSRDGGNSPLHF.

This clonotype has a count of ten or more. The J gene is TRBJ2-5, the V gene TRBV7-8; no clear D gene. The germline V gene encodes CDR1 SGHVS and CDR2 FQNEAQ. V lost 1 base and J 2 bases, leaving 8 bases between the germline ends. The CDR3 runs to 14 residues. For the CDR3, the DNA is TGTGCCAGCAGCTTAGATGGGTTGCAAGAGACCCAGTACTTC. Encoded protein: CASSLDGLQETQYF.

The V and J genes are TRBV2 and TRBJ1-1; no clear D. There are 12 residues in the CDR3. Trimming pared 4 bases from V and 7 bases from J, leaving 10 bases between. CDR1 SNHLY and CDR2 FYNNEI come from the germline V gene. CDR3 nucleotide sequence: TGTGCCAGCAGTGTAGGACTCATTGAAGCTTTCTTT. Translating gives CASSVGLIEAFF.

The CDR3 nucleotides are TGTGCCAGCAGCTTGGAGGGTGTGGGCAACGTCCTGACTTTC. Translated, it gives CASSLEGVGNVLTF. The genes are TRBV5-8 and TRBJ2-6; D is uncertain. This CDR3 is built from 14 residues. The V end lost 0 bases, the J end lost 9 bases, and 10 bases lay between the germline ends. The germline gives CDR1 SGHTS, CDR2 YDEGEE.